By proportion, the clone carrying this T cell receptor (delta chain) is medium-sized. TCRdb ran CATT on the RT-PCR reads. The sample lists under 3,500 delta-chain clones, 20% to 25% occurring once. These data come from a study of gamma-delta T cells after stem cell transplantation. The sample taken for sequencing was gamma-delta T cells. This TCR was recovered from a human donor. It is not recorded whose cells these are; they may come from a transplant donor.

The DNA of the CDR3 is TGTGCTCTTGGGGAACAACCCCCCCATTCTGGCGGTACGAGTCTCATCTTT. It encodes CALGEQPPHSGGTSLIF. The J gene is TRDJ1, the V gene TRDV1; D is unclear. Germline CDR1 TSWWSYY, CDR2 QGS. This CDR3 region has 17 residues. The V gene lost 1 base and the J gene lost 11 bases, with 26 bases spanning the gap.